A single sample is the source of the 27 T cell receptor beta chains below, sequenced in a study of T-cell reconstitution after alpha-beta-depleted transplantation in children. Unique molecular identifiers were incorporated into the prepared TCRbeta library. TCRdb re-analysed the PCR reads in MiXCR, keeping a single row per CDR3 protein. In the table there are 200,000 to 300,000 distinct CDR3 sequences, more than 20% of which are singletons. Sequenced here: PBMCs, sampled before TCRalphabeta/CD19-depleted stem cell transplant. Receptors were obtained from a girl aged 2 to 10 with Fanconi anemia, due to receive a stem cell transplant.

This clonotype appeared a few times. The CDR3 DNA follows: TGTGCCAGCAGGTACAGGGGTGGGGCCAACGTCCTGACTTTC. Amino acid sequence: CASRYRGGANVLTF. The gene calls are TRBV11-2 and TRBJ2-6, with 7 bases aligning to TRBD1. Germline-derived CDR1 and CDR2 are SGHAT and FQNNGV. The CDR3 has 14 residues. Germline trimming cut 6 bases from V and 3 bases from J; bases unmatched to any gene: 2.

This clonotype was found many times. The chain has TRBV25-1 and TRBJ2-1; 9 nucleotides line up with TRBD1. There are 16 residues in the CDR3. V lost 3 bases and J lost 0; bases outside the gene matches: 3. The germline V gene encodes CDR1 MGHDK and CDR2 SYGVNS. This CDR3 is CASSEGGQGSYNEQFF. The CDR3 DNA sequence: TGTGCCAGCAGTGAGGGGGGACAGGGCTCCTACAATGAGCAGTTCTTC.

In its sample, this clonotype was seen many times. The gene calls are TRBV28 and TRBJ2-4, with D unresolved. The germline CDR1 and CDR2 sequences are MDHEN and SYDVKM. The V end was cut by 2 bases, the J end by 0 bases, with 14 bases between. This CDR3 has 17 residues. The DNA of the CDR3 is TGTGCCAGCAGTTTACCCCCCCTACCCTTAGCCAAAAACATTCAGTACTTC. Amino acids: CASSLPPLPLAKNIQYF.

In its sample, this clonotype was seen many times. The J gene is TRBJ2-5, the V gene TRBV6-5, with D maybe TRBD1 (6 bases). Deletions cut 1 base from V and 5 bases from J, with 14 bases between. Germline values: CDR1 MNHEY, CDR2 SVGAGI. CDR3 length equals 15 residues. The CDR3 here is CASSYYHTGLETQYF. The CDR3 DNA follows: TGTGCCAGCAGTTACTACCACACAGGGTTGGAGACCCAGTACTTC.

This clonotype was recorded many times. The CDR3 is CSVRGQGGHEQYF. The CDR3 region has the DNA TGCAGCGTTAGGGGACAGGGCGGCCACGAGCAGTACTTC. The V call is TRBV29-1, the J call TRBJ2-7, with 9 bases aligning to TRBD1. The CDR3 covers 13 residues. With 5 bases clipped from V and 5 bases from J, the junction kept 7 bases outside the gene matches. The germline gives CDR1 SQVTM, CDR2 ANQGSEA.

V and J are TRBV28 and TRBJ1-2; D is possibly TRBD1 (6 bases). Trimming took 2 bases from V and 5 from J, leaving 21 bases between them. Germline assignment: CDR1 MDHEN and CDR2 SYDVKM. The CDR3 extends over 17 amino acids. Here the CDR3 reads CASSLIYRDAPLYGYTF. CDR3 DNA: TGTGCCAGCAGTTTAATTTACAGGGACGCACCTCTATATGGCTACACCTTC.

This clonotype was counted at least ten times. The chain has TRBV24-1 and TRBJ2-1, with TRBD2 as a possible D gene (6 bases). Trimming stripped 5 bases from V and 4 bases from J, with 14 bases between. CDR3 length: 15 amino acids. From germline, CDR1 is KGHDR and CDR2 SFDVKD. The CDR3 protein is CATSGRLGRYNEQFF. In nucleotides, the CDR3 is TGTGCCACCAGTGGCCGACTAGGACGTTACAATGAGCAGTTCTTC.

This clonotype was counted many times. V usage is TRBV29-1 and J usage is TRBJ2-7, with 7 bases lining up with TRBD1. CDR3 length equals 13 residues. The junction had 4 bases not matched to a gene; V was cut back by 3 bases and J by 2 bases. Germline loops: CDR1 SQVTM, CDR2 ANQGSEA. This CDR3 is CSVEGTAPYEQYF. The CDR3 DNA is TGCAGCGTTGAGGGGACAGCCCCCTACGAGCAGTACTTC.

The chain recombines TRBV27 with TRBJ2-7; D is undetermined. The CDR3 extends over 11 amino acids. The germline V gene encodes CDR1 MNHEY and CDR2 SMNVEV (reference sequence). The ends were cut back, 3 bases at V and 5 bases at J, with 5 bases in the middle. CDR3 sequence: CASSFFDEQYF. CDR3 nucleotides: TGTGCCAGCAGTTTTTTCGACGAGCAGTACTTC.

The chain is built from TRBV29-1 and TRBJ2-7; D possibly corresponds to TRBD2 (6 bases). Trimming cost V 7 bases and J 4 bases, with 14 bases left between them. Germline V gene data show CDR1 as SQVTM and CDR2 as ANQGSEA. This CDR3 spans 12 amino acids. The CDR3 spells CSAGRELYEQYF. As DNA, the CDR3 is TGCAGCGCGGGACGGGAGCTTTACGAGCAGTACTTC.

This clonotype was seen ten or more times. One end of the junction is discordant with germline, which a read error may explain. The J gene is TRBJ2-1, the V gene TRBV5-5; D is perhaps TRBD1 or TRBD2 (6 bases each). Germline-derived CDR1 and CDR2 are SGHKS and YYEKEE (reference sequence). This CDR3 has 15 amino acids. The CDR3 is CASSLEGGSYNEQFF. CDR3 sequence (DNA): TGCGCCAGCAGCTTGGAGGGGGGCTCCTACAATGAGCAGTTCTTC. Complete variable domain (other parts from reference TRBV5-5 and TRBJ2-1): DAGVTQSPTHLIKTRGQQVTLRCSPISGHKSVSWYQQVLGQGPQFIFQYYEKEERGRGNFPDRFSARQFPNYSSELNVNALLLGDSALYLCASSLEGGSYNEQFFGPGTRLTVL.

A single count supports this clonotype. The chain carries TRBV27 and TRBJ2-1; TRBD2 agrees at 9 bases. The CDR3 loop spans 14 amino acids. Germline CDR1 is MNHEY and CDR2 is SMNVEV (reference sequence). V lost 4 bases and J lost 6; bases outside the gene matches: 4. This CDR3 is CASSSLAGRNEQFF. CDR3 coding DNA: TGTGCCAGCAGTTCCCTAGCGGGACGCAATGAGCAGTTCTTC.

The chain is built from TRBV7-3 and TRBJ1-2; 11 positions match TRBD1. J gave up 8 bases and V 5 bases, and 10 bases lay outside the gene matches. The CDR3 contains 15 residues. Germline assignment: CDR1 SGHTA and CDR2 FQGTGA. In nucleotides, the CDR3 is TGTGCCAGCAGCCCACAAGGACAGGGGGCTCAGGGCTACACCTTC. Its translation is CASSPQGQGAQGYTF.

This clonotype has just a few counts. The gene calls are TRBV5-1 and TRBJ2-2; 10 bases are a match to TRBD1. This CDR3 is 15 amino acids long. J lost 4 bases, V lost 3 bases, and 3 bases had no gene match. The V gene's germline CDR1 is SGHRS and CDR2 YFSETQ. The DNA of the CDR3 is TGCGCCAGCAGCTACGGGACAGGGGTCACCGGGGAGCTGTTTTTT. As protein: CASSYGTGVTGELFF.

In this sample, this clonotype turned up many times. The V and J genes are TRBV29-1 and TRBJ1-1; D perhaps matches TRBD1 (6 bases). Germline CDR1 SQVTM, CDR2 ANQGSEA. With 6 bases removed from V and 3 bases from J, the gap between germline ends came to 17 bases. The CDR3 is 14 amino acids. The CDR3 DNA is TGCAGCGTAACCCGGACAGAGGCTGACACTGAAGCTTTCTTT. Its protein is CSVTRTEADTEAFF.

This clonotype was seen many times. The V and J genes are TRBV7-3 and TRBJ2-1; 10 bases match TRBD2. The ends lost 2 bases at V and 4 bases at J; junction bases unmatched: 5. The CDR3 length is 16 residues. CDR1 is SGHTA and CDR2 is FQGTGA in the germline V gene. Here the CDR3 reads CASSLGLAETYNEQFF. In DNA form, the CDR3 reads TGTGCCAGCAGCTTAGGACTAGCGGAGACTTACAATGAGCAGTTCTTC.

This clonotype was recorded many times. The CDR3 DNA reads as TGTGCCAGCAGCCCTCTTTATGGAGACAATGAGCAGTTCTTC. Residues: CASSPLYGDNEQFF. The rearrangement uses TRBV5-5 and TRBJ2-1; D gene unclear. V was cut by 4 bases and J by 5 bases, with 13 bases left in between. The CDR3 consists of 14 residues. The germline V gene has CDR1 SGHKS and CDR2 YYEKEE (reference sequence).

The genes are TRBV11-2 and TRBJ2-5; 9 bases are shared with TRBD2. The CDR3 consists of 16 residues. The germline gives CDR1 SGHAT, CDR2 FQNNGV. Losses at the gene ends were 3 bases for V and 2 bases for J; bases not matched to a gene: 7. The CDR3 sequence: CASSFPTSGRQETQYF. The DNA of the CDR3 is TGTGCCAGCAGCTTCCCTACTAGCGGGCGACAAGAGACCCAGTACTTC.

The chain employs TRBV20-1 and TRBJ2-1, with unresolved D. With 0 bases removed from V and 3 bases from J, the gap between germline ends came to 12 bases. This CDR3 is 15 amino acids long. CDR1 and CDR2 from the germline V gene are DFQATT and SNEGSKA (reference sequence). This chain's CDR3 is CSARDQAIFYNEQFF. The CDR3 DNA is TGCAGTGCTAGAGATCAGGCTATTTTCTACAATGAGCAGTTCTTC.

The chain recombines TRBV11-2 with TRBJ2-5; 9 positions agree with TRBD2. The CDR3 is 17 amino acids. The V segment lost 0 bases and the J segment 2 bases; nucleotides outside the gene matches: 7. Germline loops: CDR1 SGHAT, CDR2 FQNNGV. This CDR3 reads CASSLDPKLAGQETQYF. The CDR3 coding sequence is TGTGCCAGCAGCTTAGACCCCAAACTAGCGGGTCAAGAGACCCAGTACTTC.

The chain uses TRBV29-1 and TRBJ1-3; perhaps TRBD1 as D (6 bases). This CDR3 is 15 amino acids long. The germline V and J ends were trimmed by 4 bases and 1 base, with 14 bases remaining between them. Germline V gene data show CDR1 as SQVTM and CDR2 as ANQGSEA. DNA for the CDR3: TGCAGCGTTGCCCCGGGGGCCGATTCTGGAAACACCATATATTTT. As protein: CSVAPGADSGNTIYF.

In its sample, this clonotype was seen a few times. V gene TRBV29-1 combines with J gene TRBJ2-2, with D unclear. V was clipped by 4 bases and J by 5 bases, with 8 bases between them. Germline assignment: CDR1 SQVTM and CDR2 ANQGSEA. The length of the CDR3 is 12 residues. The CDR3 sequence is CSVVLGTGELFF. The CDR3 DNA reads as TGCAGCGTTGTATTAGGGACCGGGGAGCTGTTTTTT.

This clonotype occurred many times. The V gene is TRBV20-1, the J gene TRBJ1-5; D is uncertain. V lost 3 bases, J lost 1 base, and 10 bases lay in between. Germline V gene sequence: CDR1 DFQATT, CDR2 SNEGSKA (reference sequence). This CDR3 has 14 residues. DNA of the CDR3: TGCAGTGCTAGGGTTGCGGCGAGCAATCAGCCCCAGCATTTT. Protein: CSARVAASNQPQHF.

This clonotype was seen more than once but under ten times. The chain has TRBV29-1 and TRBJ2-5; 9 bases line up with TRBD1. The CDR3 is 12 residues long. Per germline, CDR1 SQVTM and CDR2 ANQGSEA. Trimming removed 5 bases from V and 4 bases from J; junction bases left unmatched: 2. The CDR3 is CSVTQGAETQYF. CDR3 DNA sequence: TGCAGCGTTACACAGGGGGCAGAGACCCAGTACTTC.

V and J are TRBV5-1 and TRBJ2-1; D not resolved. The CDR3 covers 13 residues. Germline V gives CDR1 SGHRS, CDR2 YFSETQ. The V and J ends lost 2 bases and 8 bases respectively, with 11 bases between them. The CDR3 sequence is CASSLPPGDEQFF. For the CDR3, the DNA is TGCGCCAGCAGCTTACCGCCTGGGGATGAGCAGTTCTTC.

This clonotype was counted once. The genes are TRBV20-1 and TRBJ1-5; weak D call: TRBD1 (5 bases). Per the germline V gene, CDR1 is DFQATT and CDR2 is SNEGSKA (reference sequence). This CDR3 contains 13 residues. Trimming removed 1 base at V and 5 bases at J, with 9 bases between. The CDR3 reads CSARGGRDQPQHF. As DNA, the CDR3 is TGCAGTGCTAGAGGGGGGAGGGATCAGCCCCAGCATTTT.

The chain couples TRBV29-1 to TRBJ2-1; D possibly matches TRBD1 or TRBD2 (5 bases each). The germline gives CDR1 SQVTM, CDR2 ANQGSEA. Trimming took 1 base from V and 0 from J, leaving 13 bases between them. There are 16 residues in the CDR3. In DNA, the CDR3 is TGCAGCGTTGAAGGGGTTCGGGGCAGCTCCTACAATGAGCAGTTCTTC. Translating gives CSVEGVRGSSYNEQFF.